The next 10 T cell receptor beta chains were all read from a single sample in a study of shared clonotypes between healthy human individuals. The data were produced by immunoSEQ multiplex PCR, yet TCRdb's version contains in-frame clones alone and is incomplete. The sample holds about 230,000 clones; approximately 65% are singletons and the top ten take around 10%. Sequencing used memory CD4+ T cells sorted from blood. Regarding subset: CD45RA-negative fraction. These receptors came from a man younger than 45 in good health.

The chain has TRBV13 and TRBJ2-7; 10 positions match TRBD2. Germline V gene data show CDR1 as PRHDT and CDR2 as FYEKMQ (reference sequence). V shed 5 bases, J shed 3 bases, and the junction held 16 bases outside the gene matches. This CDR3 has 18 residues. CDR3 bases: TGTGCCAGCAGCCCAAGAGGGGCTCTAGCGGGAGTAGGCTACGAGCAGTACTTC. Its protein product is CASSPRGALAGVGYEQYF.

The chain links TRBV5-1 to TRBJ2-5; D may be TRBD1 (5 bases). This CDR3 is built from 14 residues. V lost 0 bases and J lost 5, with 11 bases in between. In germline, CDR1 is SGHRS, CDR2 YFSETQ. CDR3 region: CASSLEGRVETQYF. CDR3 nucleotides: TGCGCCAGCAGCTTGGAGGGCAGGGTTGAGACCCAGTACTTC. Full variable domain (rest looked up from reference TRBV5-1 and TRBJ2-5): KAGVTQTPRYLIKTRGQQVTLSCSPISGHRSVSWYQQTPGQGLQFLFEYFSETQRNKGNFPGRFSGRQFSNSRSEMNVSTLELGDSALYLCASSLEGRVETQYFGPGTRLLVL.

This clone was detected ten times or more. This chain uses TRBV30 with TRBJ1-1; perhaps TRBD1 as D (6 bases). Trimming removed 4 bases at V and 4 bases at J, with 19 bases between. In germline, CDR1 is GTSNPN, CDR2 SVGIG (reference sequence). The length of the CDR3 is 15 residues. CDR3: CAWTRGEPGATEAFF. The CDR3 DNA reads as TGTGCCTGGACCCGGGGTGAACCAGGGGCCACTGAAGCTTTCTTT.

The chain employs TRBV29-1 and TRBJ1-1; tentatively, D is TRBD1 (6 bases). V gave up 5 bases and J gave up 8 bases, with 18 bases separating them. The CDR3 runs to 13 residues. The germline V gene encodes CDR1 SQVTM and CDR2 ANQGSEA. The CDR3: CSVLRQDTREAFF. CDR3 nucleotides: TGCAGCGTTTTGCGACAGGATACGAGAGAAGCTTTCTTT.

Of note for this clone: The junction departs from germline at one end; a sequencing error may be responsible. The genes are TRBV28 and TRBJ2-7; 8 nucleotides line up with TRBD2. This CDR3 has 13 residues. Germline-derived CDR1 and CDR2 are MDHEN and SYDVKM. The CDR3, as DNA: TGTGCCAGCAGTAGCGGGAGCTCCCACGAGCAGTACTTC. Amino acid sequence: CASSSGSSHEQYF.

This clone was seen a handful of times. This chain connects TRBV5-6 to TRBJ1-2; a weak D match, TRBD1 (5 bases). The CDR3 extends over 17 amino acids. Germline V lookup: CDR1 SGHDT, CDR2 YYEEEE. Between the trimmed V and J ends, which lost 6 bases and 0 bases, there was a span of 21 bases. CDR3 nucleotides: TGTGCCAGCAAGAAGGGGTTTTCCAGTTCGACTAACTATGGCTACACCTTC. Its translation is CASKKGFSSSTNYGYTF. The variable domain in full, completed from reference TRBV5-6 and TRBJ1-2, reads DAGVTQSPTHLIKTRGQQVTLRCSPKSGHDTVSWYQQALGQGPQFIFQYYEEEERQRGNFPDRFSGHQFPNYSSELNVNALLLGDSALYLCASKKGFSSSTNYGYTFGSGTRLTVV.

The gene calls are TRBV18 and TRBJ2-7; TRBD2 matches 15 bases. J gave up 0 bases and V 3 bases, and 3 bases lay outside the gene matches. Germline CDR1 KGHSH, CDR2 LQKENI. This CDR3 has 17 amino acids. CDR3 sequence (DNA): TGTGCCAGCTCACCTAGGGGACTAGCGGGAGGCTCCTACGAGCAGTACTTC. It is translated as CASSPRGLAGGSYEQYF.

About this clone: Other DNA sequences in the same sample also yield this CDR3. This sequence joins TRBV10-3 and TRBJ2-7; unclear D gene. The V gene lost 3 bases and the J gene lost 3 bases, with 6 bases spanning the gap. This CDR3 spans 12 amino acids. Germline V gives CDR1 ENHRY, CDR2 SYGVKD. This CDR3 is CAISEVVYEQYF. In DNA, the CDR3 is TGTGCCATCAGTGAAGTTGTCTACGAGCAGTACTTC.

This sequence joins TRBV28 and TRBJ2-7; D is ambiguous. With 7 bases removed from V and 6 bases from J, the gap between germline ends came to 10 bases. The CDR3 is made up of 11 amino acids. CDR1 is MDHEN and CDR2 is SYDVKM in the germline V gene. The chain's CDR3 is CASNGLFEQYF. CDR3 nucleotide sequence: TGTGCCAGCAACGGGCTTTTCGAGCAGTACTTC.

The chain's CDR3 is CASSLGSSPRGNQPQHF. CDR3 nucleotides: TGTGCCAGCAGCTTAGGTTCAAGCCCCCGGGGCAATCAGCCCCAGCATTTT. The rearrangement joins TRBV7-8 to TRBJ1-5, with D unclear. CDR1 and CDR2 from the germline V gene are SGHVS and FQNEAQ. Trimming took off 1 base at V and 2 bases at J, with 15 bases between the two ends. The CDR3 covers 17 residues.